This paragraph covers one TCR beta chain sequence. This clonotype was recorded a few times. The antigen this receptor binds is unknown. Base qualities are not at hand, and no much larger clone is one base apart. These data originate in a study of T cells after yellow fever vaccination (dated by TCRdb to between 2017 and 2020). At the level of the whole study: The SMART-Seq v4 Ultra Low Input RNA kit was used to prepare libraries from fractions with low cell numbers. To track T-cell clones before and after primary and booster YFV17D yellow fever vaccination, bulk TCR alpha and beta repertoires were sequenced longitudinally. Two healthy male donors, one aged 18 to 29 and one aged 30 to 39 years, were included in the cohort. Blood was drawn at multiple timepoints before and after primary and secondary immunization, with bulk PBMC replicates and cell subsets isolated. Beyond this particular receptor, the publication reports: A small share of clonotypes was detected in both CD4 and CD8 compartments, with the overlap likely arising from convergent recombination. Most clones expanded after primary vaccination (around 97% of CD4 and roughly 88% of CD8) were re-detected after the booster, suggesting that broad memory maintenance occurred. FACS-sorted repertoires could contain abundant contaminating clonotypes from the bulk population, so computational filtering was required. Compared with the primary T-cell response, the secondary T-cell response was faster but weaker, reaching its peak on day 5 rather than on day 15. Because only two donors were included in the study, the extent to which the findings can be generalized is limited.

TCR cDNA was made using 5'RACE template switching, a step that added a universal primer site and unique molecular identifiers. Priming of cDNA synthesis was performed from both the TCR alpha and TCR beta constant segments. Library amplification involved two PCR steps, and the second step added sample barcodes and sequencing adapters. Libraries were sequenced on Illumina HiSeq 2500 (2x100 bp) or NovaSeq (2x150 bp). In the paper's pipeline: Demultiplexing of reads and collapsing into UMI consensus sequences were performed with MIGEC, and V(D)J alignment was carried out with MiXCR. Vaccine-responding clonotypes were defined with edgeR using replicate PBMC samples, requiring FDR below 0.01 and a log2 fold change above 5 up to day 15. CD4 or CD8 identity was assigned to each bulk clonotype according to whether the clonotype was present at higher abundance in the sequenced CD4 repertoire or the sequenced CD8 repertoire. TCRdb reprocessed the public reads (quality trimming at Q25 with fastp, clone calling with MiXCR) and kept in-frame beta chains. For every CDR3 protein sequence, its rows merge into one entry that carries the most common genes and DNA. V and J calls and clone size were set by TCRdb, not the authors. The sample table records 400,000 to 650,000 distinct CDR3 sequences; 21% of these occur just once. Approximately 16% of the sample is taken by the ten largest.

The intended sense of this specimen's treatment or condition label: live attenuated yellow fever vaccine strain. At each blood-draw timepoint, two biological replicates of bulk PBMCs were obtained. PBMCs were isolated from peripheral blood using a standard Ficoll-Paque protocol. TriZol was used to extract RNA from bulk PBMCs, CD4 and CD8 fractions, and dextramer-positive and dextramer-negative fractions. The CDR3, from cysteine to phenylalanine, totals 12 residues. CDR3 DNA only is kept here, 36 bases in frame from base 1. Trimming costs V 6 bases and J 0 bases, and their ends lie 6 bases apart. CDR1 and CDR2, per the germline V gene (reference sequence), are DFQATT and SNEGSKA.

Source: PBMCs, taken 21 days after the first yellow fever vaccination. This sequence uses TRBV20-1 and TRBJ1-3, with the identity of the D gene unclear. The clonotype originates from a man aged 18 to 35 who received the YFV17D yellow fever vaccine. The DNA is as follows: TGCAGTGCGTCGAGCTCTGGAAACACCATATATTTT. Its protein product is CSASSSGNTIYF.